The rows below give T cell receptor beta chains drawn from one sample of a study of blood T cell repertoires in COVID-19. Sequencing used immunoSEQ multiplex PCR; TCRdb keeps in-frame clones, though not all of them. The data show 140,000 to 150,000 clones, with nearly 90% seen just once and 1.8% held by the top ten. The sequencing sample was made of peripheral blood. These receptors came from a man in his 70s with acute or convalescent COVID-19. Each CDR3 is given with its conserved first and last residue. Fields, in order: J gene, D gene, V gene, clone size, CDR3 DNA, CDR3 protein. The D gene is left open where the match is weak. Size tells how often a clone was seen (once, few, many) or the class of an expanded clone, and some rows leave it out.

>TRBJ1-1|TRBD1|TRBV29-1|.
TGCAGCGTGGACAGGACAGGGGGCGCGGACACTGAAGCTTTCTTT
CSVDRTGGADTEAFF
>TRBJ1-5|.|TRBV18|.
TGTGCCAGCTCACCAACCAGACAGAGCAATCAGCCCCAGCATTTT
CASSPTRQSNQPQHF
>TRBJ1-4|.|TRBV15|.
TGTGCCACCAGCAGCGATCCCCCGGGGGGCATGAGGGAAAAACTGTTTTTT
CATSSDPPGGMREKLFF
>TRBJ1-1|.|TRBV6-5|.
TGTGCCAGCAGTTGGGACACCGGGAACACTGAAGCTTTCTTT
CASSWDTGNTEAFF
>TRBJ1-1|.|TRBV10-1|few
TGCGCCAGCTCCCTCGGGAAGTTAGTCACTGAAGCTTTCTTT
CASSLGKLVTEAFF
>TRBJ2-6|.|TRBV9|.
TGTGCCAGCAGCGTAGAAGGGAGCGCAGGGGCCTCCTCTGGGGCCAACGTCCTGACTTTC
CASSVEGSAGASSGANVLTF
>TRBJ2-1|TRBD1|TRBV5-1|.
TGCGCCAGCAGCTTACAGCCGGGACAGGGGGAAGGCGAGCAGTTCTTC
CASSLQPGQGEGEQFF
>TRBJ2-4|.|TRBV28|.
TGTGCCTCCAGAGGTGGTGGTGGTAACATTCAGTACTTC
CASRGGGGNIQYF
>TRBJ1-6|.|TRBV6-6|.
TGTGCCAGCAAGGGAGAAAAGGGTAATTCACCCCTCCACTTT
CASKGEKGNSPLHF
>TRBJ2-1|.|TRBV27|.
TGTGCCAGCGGGCCTAACCACGCAGGTGAGCAGTTCTTC
CASGPNHAGEQFF
>TRBJ1-5|.|TRBV6-5|.
TGTGCCAGCAGCCCCGGGACACGGGCTAATCAGCCCCAGCATTTT
CASSPGTRANQPQHF
>TRBJ1-2|TRBD1|TRBV19|.
TGTGCCAGTAGAACTCCTAGGTCTGTACAGGGGGGCTATGGCTACACTTTC
CASRTPRSVQGGYGYTF
>TRBJ2-3|TRBD1|TRBV7-2|.
TGTGCCAGCAGCTTAGGGGACAGGGCTCCTTGGTATAGCACAGATACGCAGTATTTT
CASSLGDRAPWYSTDTQYF
>TRBJ2-1|TRBD2|TRBV11-2|.
TGTGCCAGCAGCTTAGTAGCGGGGGGAATATACAATGAGCAGTTCTTC
CASSLVAGGIYNEQFF
>TRBJ1-2|TRBD1|TRBV27|.
TGTGCCAGCAGTTTAGACAGGGTTGGGTATGGCTACACCTTC
CASSLDRVGYGYTF
>TRBJ1-1|.|TRBV23-1|.
TGCGCCAGCAGTCAACTTCCAGGGGAGAACACTGAAGCTTTCTTT
CASSQLPGENTEAFF
>TRBJ2-7|TRBD1|TRBV3-1/TRBV3-2|.
TGTGCCAGCAGCCGGGACAGGTATTACGAGCAGTACTTC
CASSRDRYYEQYF
>TRBJ1-2|.|TRBV6-1|once
TGTGCCAGCAGTGACACCCTGGGCGATGGCTACACCTTC
CASSDTLGDGYTF
>TRBJ1-2|.|TRBV24-1|.
TGTGCCACCAGTTCGCAGGGCTCGGACTATGGCTACACCTTC
CATSSQGSDYGYTF
>TRBJ2-1|TRBD2|TRBV7-3|.
TGTGCCAGCAGCTTAAGTCTAGCGGGGTCCTACAATGAGCAGTTCTTC
CASSLSLAGSYNEQFF
>TRBJ1-3|.|TRBV2|.
TGTGCCAGCAGTGATCCGGTACCAATGAGCTCTGGAAACACCATATATTTT
CASSDPVPMSSGNTIYF
>TRBJ2-1|TRBD2|TRBV9|once
TGTGCCAGCAGCCCGACTAGCCTTACTTACAATGAGCAGTTCTTC
CASSPTSLTYNEQFF
>TRBJ2-1|TRBD1|TRBV23-1|.
TGCGCCAGCACCCAACCCGGGACAGGGCCTCACAATGAGCAGTTCTTC
CASTQPGTGPHNEQFF
>TRBJ1-3|.|TRBV19|once
TGTGCCAGTAAACCCGACAGAGCTGGAAACACCATATATTTT
CASKPDRAGNTIYF
>TRBJ2-5|TRBD2|TRBV3-1/TRBV3-2|.
TGTGCCAGCAGCCAGAGGGGGACTAGCGGGAGTGGGCAAGAGACCCAGTACTTC
CASSQRGTSGSGQETQYF
>TRBJ1-5|.|TRBV5-6|.
TGTGCCAGCAGCTTCAAGGGGCTTCAGCCCCAGCATTTT
CASSFKGLQPQHF
>TRBJ2-7|.|TRBV5-1|.
TGCGCCAGCAGCTTGGTGGGCTCGAGCTCCTACGAGCAGTACTTC
CASSLVGSSSYEQYF
>TRBJ2-5|TRBD2|TRBV18|.
TGTGCCAGCTCACCGGGCGGGGGGGCCCGTGAGACCCAGTACTTC
CASSPGGGARETQYF
>TRBJ2-5|.|TRBV5-1|.
TGCGCCAGCAGCTTTAGACAGGCCGGAGAGACCCAGTACTTC
CASSFRQAGETQYF
>TRBJ1-1|TRBD1|TRBV3-1/TRBV3-2|.
TGTGCCAGCAGTCGGACAGGGGTGACTGAAGCTTTCTTT
CASSRTGVTEAFF
>TRBJ1-1|.|TRBV2|.
TGTGCCAGCAGACCCTCCCCCGGGTGGGGGGTTAACACTGAAGCTTTCTTT
CASRPSPGWGVNTEAFF